This note documents a single T cell receptor beta chain sequence. This CDR3 has 15 residues. V was clipped by 4 bases and J by 3 bases; unmatched bases: 10. Germline V lookup: CDR1 SGDLS, CDR2 YYNGEE. Study processing details: From reference gene primer amplification, estimates of nucleated cell counts were derived. The assay was immunoSEQ multiplex PCR, and TCRdb's table has in-frame clones only and misses some. D and trimming come from the DNA, and the V and J calls and clone size come from that table. The sample lists some 250,000 clones, approximately 82% seen once, with roughly 7.8% in the top ten. The data were obtained in a study of blood T cell repertoires in COVID-19. Looking at the study overall: COVID-19 samples, acute and convalescent, were from the United States, Italy and Spain. From T cells, B-cell-depleted T cells, or PBMCs came the material, which was cDNA or gDNA.

Input material: peripheral blood. The receptor's source is a man aged 35 to 55 with active or convalescent COVID-19. This chain links TRBV9 with TRBJ2-7; TRBD2 matches at 7 bases. The CDR3 reads CASSLGEGRVYEQYF. The CDR3 coding sequence is TGTGCCAGCAGCCTAGGGGAGGGGAGAGTCTACGAGCAGTACTTC.